Described below is a single T cell receptor (beta chain) sequence and its context. Its antigen is undetermined. These data come from a study of T cell responses to AZD1222 COVID-19 vaccine. On the study more broadly: Researchers grouped second doses given at about 4 or about 12 weeks into one pool. Overall study findings and caveats: The peak T cell response came first, and repertoires were sampled only after it.

The junction had 24 bases not matched to a gene; V was cut back by 0 bases and J by 4 bases. The germline gives CDR1 MGHRA, CDR2 YSYEKL. This CDR3 is 22 amino acids long. TCRdb's table, derived via immunoSEQ multiplex PCR, lists solely in-frame clones and lacks some. The repertoire holds approximately 110,000 clones, with around 89% as singletons. The clonotype was recovered from an adult in good health. The input for sequencing was peripheral blood, taken on day 0 of AZD1222 vaccination. V and J are TRBV4-1 and TRBJ1-5; 7 bases fit TRBD1. CDR3 loop: CASSQDLFFTEGARILNQPQHF. The CDR3 bases are TGCGCCAGCAGCCAAGATTTATTTTTTACGGAGGGGGCGCGGATCCTTAATCAGCCCCAGCATTTT.